Listed below are T cell receptor beta chains from one sample, sequenced in a study of CD4 T cells in relation to SARS-CoV-2 and coronaviruses. Profiling relied on immunoSEQ multiplex PCR, and the TCRdb table lists in-frame clones only, not all of them. This table holds about 26,000 clones, over 60% found once. Their antigen targets remain unknown. Sequenced input: CD4+ T cells from PBMCs, cultured in vitro. These receptors were obtained from a human donor in good health. CDR3s include the opening cysteine and the closing phenylalanine or tryptophan. The D gene is left open where the match is weak. The size of a clone is reported for some rows only, either as once, few or many, or as a class for expanded clones.

CDR3 length	clone size	V gene	J gene	D gene	CDR3 DNA	CDR3 protein
14	few	TRBV7-2	TRBJ2-3	NA	TGTGCCAGCAGCTCGTACAAGGGCACAGATACGCAGTATTTT	CASSSYKGTDTQYF
17	few	TRBV21-1	TRBJ1-5	NA	TGTGCCAGCAGCAAAGTGAGACTCATGTATTGGGATCAGCCCCAGCATTTT	CASSKVRLMYWDQPQHF
13	NA	TRBV30	TRBJ1-6	NA	TGTGCCTGGAGTGGCTGGGGGAATTCACCCCTCCACTTT	CAWSGWGNSPLHF
14	NA	TRBV7-9	TRBJ2-5	TRBD1	TGTGCCAGCAGCCCGACAGGGGGCGTAGAGACCCAGTACTTC	CASSPTGGVETQYF
15	NA	TRBV23-1	TRBJ2-2	NA	TGCGCCAGCAGTCAATTTGATAGATCGGCCGGGGAGCTGTTTTTT	CASSQFDRSAGELFF
16	NA	TRBV5-1	TRBJ1-6	NA	TGCGCCAGCAGCCCGTGGGACTTTTTTGTGAATTCACCCCTCCACTTT	CASSPWDFFVNSPLHF
15	NA	TRBV7-2	TRBJ1-2	NA	TGTGCCAGCAGCTTAGAAAGGGGGGGTAACTATGGCTACACCTTC	CASSLERGGNYGYTF
14	NA	TRBV10-2	TRBJ2-1	NA	TGCGCCAGCAGTGAGAGAGTGGGGGCCAATGAGCAGTTCTTC	CASSERVGANEQFF
14	NA	TRBV30	TRBJ2-1	NA	TGTGCCTGGAGTGTAACCCTAACCCGGGGTGAGCAGTTCTTC	CAWSVTLTRGEQFF
16	NA	TRBV6-5	TRBJ2-1	TRBD1	TGTGCCAGCAGTTACTCCGGGACAGGGAGATACAATGAGCAGTTCTTC	CASSYSGTGRYNEQFF
13	medium-sized	TRBV19	TRBJ2-7	TRBD1	TGTGCCAGTAGTCCACAGGGGCTGGACGAGCAGTACTTC	CASSPQGLDEQYF
14	NA	TRBV5-1	TRBJ2-7	NA	TGCGCCAGCAGCTTGCAGGGCCAGGGTTTAGAGCAGTACTTC	CASSLQGQGLEQYF
14	NA	TRBV7-2	TRBJ1-2	NA	TGTGCCAGCAGCTCCTCAACCGACCGACTTGGCTACACCTTC	CASSSSTDRLGYTF
14	few	TRBV7-9	TRBJ1-3	NA	TGTGCCAGCAGCACCAACAGGGCTGGAAACACCATATATTTT	CASSTNRAGNTIYF
17	few	TRBV27	TRBJ1-5	NA	TGTGCCAGCAGATCTCGATTTTACCAGGGGAGGGACCAGCCCCAGCATTTT	CASRSRFYQGRDQPQHF
23	NA	TRBV19	TRBJ1-3	TRBD1	TGTGCCAGTAGTCCCGGCAGTTGGGCGAGACAGGGACCGATTTCTAGCTCTGGAAACACCATATATTTT	CASSPGSWARQGPISSSGNTIYF
14	NA	TRBV23-1	TRBJ1-5	NA	TGCGCCCGCGGCAGGGACTGTTGCAATCAGCCCCAGCATTTT	CARGRDCCNQPQHF
16	NA	TRBV18	TRBJ1-6	TRBD1	TGTGCCAGCTCATCCCGACAGGGAGACTATAATTCACCCCTCCACTTT	CASSSRQGDYNSPLHF
12	NA	TRBV19	TRBJ1-3	NA	TGTGCCAGTAGCAGAAGTCGAAACACCATATATTTT	CASSRSRNTIYF
18	NA	TRBV19	TRBJ2-3	TRBD2	TGTGCCAGTAGTATTCGGACTAGCGCCTCCACTAGCACAGATACGCAGTATTTT	CASSIRTSASTSTDTQYF
14	NA	TRBV6-2/TRBV6-3	TRBJ2-2	NA	TGTGCCAGCAGCCAGGGACCGATCACCGGGGAGCTGTTTTTT	CASSQGPITGELFF
17	NA	TRBV3-1/TRBV3-2	TRBJ1-3	NA	TGTGCCAGCAGCCAAGTGTTGGCCCTACCGGCTGGAAACACCATATATTTT	CASSQVLALPAGNTIYF
17	NA	TRBV5-1	TRBJ1-3	NA	TGCGCCAGCAGCTTGGATCACAGCCTTACACATGGAAACACCATATATTTT	CASSLDHSLTHGNTIYF
13	NA	TRBV2	TRBJ1-2	TRBD1	TGTGCCAGCAGTGGACAGGGAGTCGATGGCTACACCTTC	CASSGQGVDGYTF
15	NA	TRBV6-5	TRBJ2-1	TRBD2	TGTGCCAGCATTAAAGGACTAGCGGGCTACAATGAGCAGTTCTTC	CASIKGLAGYNEQFF
16	NA	TRBV4-3	TRBJ1-1	TRBD1	TGCGCCAGCAGCCCGGGGAACAGGGGGAGTGACACTGAAGCTTTCTTT	CASSPGNRGSDTEAFF
17	NA	TRBV10-1	TRBJ2-1	TRBD2	TGCGCCAGCAGTGAGTCGACTTCGCGGGAGGTGAAGAATGAGCAGTTCTTC	CASSESTSREVKNEQFF
14	NA	TRBV12-5	TRBJ2-7	TRBD2	TGTGCTAGTGGCCCTCGCGGGGGGACCTACGAGCAGTACTTC	CASGPRGGTYEQYF
15	NA	TRBV27	TRBJ2-7	NA	TGTGCCAGCAGTAAAGGACTACGCAAAACCTACGAGCAGTACTTC	CASSKGLRKTYEQYF
16	NA	TRBV4-3	TRBJ2-7	NA	TGCGCCAGCAGCCAAGATCGGCAGATTCCTGGAGCCGAGCAGTACTTC	CASSQDRQIPGAEQYF
16	NA	TRBV10-3	TRBJ2-1	TRBD2	TGTGCCATCAGTGAAAGTAGCGGGAGGGCCCTCAATGAGCAGTTCTTC	CAISESSGRALNEQFF
13	few	TRBV6-6	TRBJ2-7	NA	TGTGCCAACAGCAGGGATGGGGCCTACGAGCAGTACTTC	CANSRDGAYEQYF
11	NA	TRBV20-1	TRBJ2-7	NA	TGCAGTGCGGGGGGGCTAGACAAGCAGTACTTC	CSAGGLDKQYF
14	NA	TRBV5-6	TRBJ2-3	TRBD1	TGTGCCAGCAGTGATGGACAGGGCACAGATACGCAGTATTTT	CASSDGQGTDTQYF
14	NA	TRBV19	TRBJ1-4	NA	TGTGCCAGTAGTATCGGGCAGTATAATGAAAAACTGTTTTTT	CASSIGQYNEKLFF
16	NA	TRBV3-1/TRBV3-2	TRBJ2-3	NA	TGTGCCAGCAGCCAGGGCCCGGGTTCTAGCACAGATACGCAGTATTTT	CASSQGPGSSTDTQYF
15	NA	TRBV10-3	TRBJ1-4	NA	TGTGCCATCAGTGATGGGGGCGCCCCTAATGAAAAACTGTTTTTT	CAISDGGAPNEKLFF
13	NA	TRBV2	TRBJ1-4	NA	TGTGCCAGCAAAGGACTGGTTAATGAAAAACTGTTTTTT	CASKGLVNEKLFF
14	NA	TRBV5-1	TRBJ1-2	NA	TGCGCCAGCAGCGCCTTCCCTGGAACAGGTGGCTACACCTTC	CASSAFPGTGGYTF
15	NA	TRBV6-2/TRBV6-3	TRBJ1-4	TRBD1	TGTGCCAGCAGTTACGCCGGGACAGGAAATGAAAAACTGTTTTTT	CASSYAGTGNEKLFF
13	NA	TRBV7-8	TRBJ2-7	NA	TGTGCCAGCAGCTTATCTGGTCCCTACGAGCAGTACTTC	CASSLSGPYEQYF
15	NA	TRBV5-8	TRBJ1-4	NA	TGTGCCAGCAGCCTTCAGGGGAGCCCGGGTGAAAAACTGTTTTTT	CASSLQGSPGEKLFF
16	NA	TRBV4-2	TRBJ1-2	TRBD1	TGTGCCAGCAGTCCCACGACAGGGGGGGAAAACTATGGCTACACCTTC	CASSPTTGGENYGYTF
11	NA	TRBV11-2	TRBJ2-7	NA	TGTGCCAGCAGCTTAAGGTACGAGCAGTACTTC	CASSLRYEQYF
12	NA	TRBV12-3/TRBV12-4	TRBJ1-2	NA	TGTGCCAGCAGTTTAAGCAGTTATGGCTACACCTTC	CASSLSSYGYTF
16	NA	TRBV4-3	TRBJ2-3	NA	TGCGCCAGCAGCCAAGAGGTTGCGGGGCGCACAGATACGCAGTATTTT	CASSQEVAGRTDTQYF
17	NA	TRBV7-9	TRBJ1-4	NA	TGTGCCAGCAGCTTGCGGGCAGCCACTTCAACTAATGAAAAACTGTTTTTT	CASSLRAATSTNEKLFF
14	once	TRBV6-6	TRBJ1-6	TRBD1	TGTGCCTGCGGCGGGACAGGGGTTAATTCACCCCTCCACTTT	CACGGTGVNSPLHF
14	once	TRBV30	TRBJ2-2	NA	TGTGCCTGGAGTGTACGACAGGATCCCGGGGAGCTGTTTTTT	CAWSVRQDPGELFF
18	NA	TRBV4-3	TRBJ2-4	NA	TGCGCCAGCAGCCAAGATCCTCCAGGGGCGCGAGGCAAAAACATTCAGTACTTC	CASSQDPPGARGKNIQYF
14	NA	TRBV7-2	TRBJ2-7	TRBD2	TGTGCCAGCACCCAGGGGGCTAGCGGGAGGACTCAGTACTTC	CASTQGASGRTQYF
13	NA	TRBV11-2	TRBJ2-3	NA	TGTGCCAGCAGCTTAGGCCAGGCAGATACGCAGTATTTT	CASSLGQADTQYF
15	NA	TRBV24-1	TRBJ1-2	TRBD1	TGTGCCACCAGTGACCCCAGACAGGGGGTCTATGGCTACACCTTC	CATSDPRQGVYGYTF
15	few	TRBV5-1	TRBJ1-1	NA	TGCGCCAGCAGCTTAACCGGGGCTATAAACACTGAAGCTTTCTTT	CASSLTGAINTEAFF
13	once	TRBV2	TRBJ2-5	NA	TGTGCCAGCAGTGTCAGGGGTAGAGAGACCCAGTACTTC	CASSVRGRETQYF
16	NA	TRBV19	TRBJ2-2	NA	TGTGCCAGTAGTATAGATGACAGACTGAACACCGGGGAGCTGTTTTTT	CASSIDDRLNTGELFF
15	once	TRBV6-5	TRBJ1-2	NA	TGTGCCAGCAGCCGCCGGGGCGCCGGAAACTATGGCTACACCTTC	CASSRRGAGNYGYTF